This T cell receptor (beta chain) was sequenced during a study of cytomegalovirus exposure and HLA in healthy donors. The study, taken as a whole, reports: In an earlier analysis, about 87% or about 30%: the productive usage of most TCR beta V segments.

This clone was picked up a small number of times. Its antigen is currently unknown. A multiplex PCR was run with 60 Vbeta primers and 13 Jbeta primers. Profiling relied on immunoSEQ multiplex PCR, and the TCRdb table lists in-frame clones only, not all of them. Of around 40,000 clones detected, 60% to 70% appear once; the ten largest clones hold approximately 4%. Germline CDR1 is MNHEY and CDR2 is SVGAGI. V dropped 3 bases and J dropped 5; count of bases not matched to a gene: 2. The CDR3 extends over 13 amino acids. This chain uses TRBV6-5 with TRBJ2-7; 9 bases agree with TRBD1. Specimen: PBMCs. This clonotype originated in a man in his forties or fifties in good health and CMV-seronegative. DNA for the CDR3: TGTGCCAGCAGTTATACAGGGGGCAACGAGCAGTACTTC. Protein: CASSYTGGNEQYF.